Following are 9 T cell receptor beta chains from one sample sequenced in a study of Graves' ophthalmopathy and Graves' hyperthyroidism. TCR beta CDR3 amplification used RNA transcripts. HTBI-primed RT-PCR formed the first round, and a multiplex PCR formed the second. MiXCR, run by TCRdb on the multiplex PCR reads, gives a single entry per CDR3 protein. This table has 230,000 or so distinct CDR3 sequences, about 46% appearing once. Sequencing was carried out using peripheral blood. The source is an adult man with Graves' ophthalmopathy.

This clonotype was recorded a few times. This chain connects TRBV11-2 to TRBJ2-5; D is undetermined. Germline CDR1 is SGHAT and CDR2 is FQNNGV. V shed 4 bases and J shed 5 bases, with 14 bases lying between them. This CDR3 is 14 amino acids long. The CDR3 bases are TGTGCCAGCAGCTCCCCCAAAAGCCTGGAGACCCAGTACTTC. The encoded protein is CASSSPKSLETQYF.

The chain joins TRBV20-1 to TRBJ1-6, with TRBD1 as a possible D gene (5 bases). The CDR3 contains 13 residues. V shed 5 bases and J shed 9 bases, with 14 bases lying between them. The V gene's germline CDR1 is DFQATT and CDR2 SNEGSKA (reference sequence). CDR3: CSAGTDSGSPLHF. CDR3 DNA: TGCAGTGCTGGGACCGATTCCGGTTCACCCCTCCACTTT.

This clonotype came up a few times. The genes are TRBV24-1 and TRBJ1-5; D remains ambiguous. V dropped 3 bases and J dropped 0 bases, with 11 bases sitting between them. The CDR3 is 16 amino acids. Looked up from germline, CDR1 is KGHDR and CDR2 is SFDVKD. The CDR3 loop is CATSDPGSDSNQPQHF. CDR3 nucleotide sequence: TGTGCCACCAGTGATCCCGGGTCGGATAGCAATCAGCCCCAGCATTTT.

This chain joins TRBV12-5 and TRBJ2-5, with D possibly TRBD2 on 6 matching bases. Looked up from germline, CDR1 is LGHNT and CDR2 is FRNRAP. The CDR3 sequence is 15 residues long. Trimming shortened V by 0 bases and J by 5 bases, and 13 bases separated the two germline ends. CDR3 DNA: TGTGCTAGTGGTTTGGTCCCGGGGGTGGGGGAGACCCAGTACTTC. This translates into CASGLVPGVGETQYF.

This clonotype was seen a few times. The V call is TRBV7-2, the J call TRBJ1-2; D remains ambiguous. V was shortened by 5 bases and J by 7 bases, with 14 bases between the two germline ends. This CDR3 contains 13 residues. Germline-derived CDR1 and CDR2 are SGHTA and FQGNSA. The CDR3 spells CASSPHKGFGYTF. The DNA of the CDR3 is TGTGCCAGCAGCCCTCACAAAGGCTTTGGCTACACCTTC.

This clonotype was picked up many times. The rearrangement uses TRBV15 and TRBJ2-7; D is undetermined. The CDR3 loop spans 13 amino acids. V lost 3 bases and J 4 bases, leaving 10 bases between the germline ends. The V gene's germline CDR1 is LNHNV and CDR2 YYDKDF (reference sequence). Written as DNA, the CDR3 is TGTGCCACCAGCAGGGATCGGCAATACGAGCAGTACTTC. The encoded protein is CATSRDRQYEQYF.

The chain carries TRBV29-1 and TRBJ1-2; possibly TRBD1 for D (5 bases). The CDR3 is 16 amino acids. Looked up from germline, CDR1 is SQVTM and CDR2 is ANQGSEA. Between the trimmed V and J ends, which lost 2 bases and 4 bases, there was a span of 20 bases. The CDR3 loop reads CSVERQGGSAFYGYTF. The CDR3 DNA sequence: TGCAGCGTTGAAAGGCAGGGTGGATCCGCCTTCTATGGCTACACCTTC. Looking up the rest from reference TRBV29-1 and TRBJ1-2 gives the full variable domain: SAVISQKPSRDICQRGTSLTIQCQVDSQVTMMFWYRQQPGQSLTLIATANQGSEATYESGFVIDKFPISRPNLTFSTLTVSNMSPEDSSIYLCSVERQGGSAFYGYTFGSGTRLTVV.

This clonotype came up a few times. The V and J genes are TRBV5-1 and TRBJ1-1; D call uncertain. CDR1 and CDR2 (germline): SGHRS, YFSETQ. V was clipped by 0 bases and J by 8 bases, with 5 bases between them. This CDR3 is 11 amino acids long. This CDR3 reads CASSLAGEAFF. For the CDR3, the DNA is TGCGCCAGCAGCTTGGCAGGAGAAGCTTTCTTT.

This clonotype was found many times. The chain couples TRBV2 to TRBJ2-5; TRBD1 matches 8 bases. After removal of 3 bases from V and 5 bases from J, the junction contained 8 bases not matched to a gene. CDR3 length: 15 residues. CDR1 SNHLY and CDR2 FYNNEI come from the germline V gene. The CDR3 loop reads CASSDGQGLGETQYF. Written as DNA, the CDR3 is TGTGCCAGCAGTGATGGACAGGGCCTGGGTGAGACCCAGTACTTC.